The 25 T cell receptor beta chains listed next were all sequenced from one sample in a study of tumor-infiltrating lymphocytes in primary liver carcinoma. Extraction also yielded germline DNA, while blood RNA was obtained from unsorted whole blood. The investigators made TCR beta cDNA from 400 to 500 ng total RNA, using a constant-region primer. Three rounds of nested multiplex PCR with slightly modified ARM-PCR produced TCR beta libraries. The first two PCR rounds, roughly 10 cycles each, used TRBV1-TRBV30 forward primers and a C-beta reverse primer. TCRdb passed the multiplex PCR reads through MiXCR, listing each CDR3 protein once. This sample has 330,000 or so distinct CDR3 sequences, with approximately 64% found just once. Material: peripheral blood. These receptors all stem from a man aged 40-55 years with primary liver carcinoma and hepatitis B virus infection.

Details on this clonotype: It may be a read error: a sequence one base away is much more abundant. This sequence joins TRBV28 and TRBJ2-4, with unresolved D. Germline V gene lookup returns CDR1 MDHEN and CDR2 SYDVKM. Trimming left V 4 bases short and J 0 bases short, with 10 bases between. The CDR3 is 15 amino acids. The CDR3 nucleotides read TGTGCCAGCAGTTCCCCAGCGAGAGCCAAAAACATTCAGTACTTC. Amino acid sequence: CASSSPARAKNIQYF.

V gene TRBV7-9 combines with J gene TRBJ2-7; D unclear. V lost 5 bases to trimming and J lost 3 bases, with 8 bases between them. The CDR3 contains 12 residues. The V gene's germline CDR1 is SEHNR and CDR2 FQNEAQ (reference sequence). CDR3 protein: CASSARLYEQYF. The CDR3 nucleotides read TGTGCCAGCAGCGCCCGCCTCTACGAGCAGTACTTC.

With respect to this clonotype: It may be a read error: a sequence one base away is much more abundant. The chain carries TRBV6-5 and TRBJ1-2; 7 positions agree with TRBD1. The germline V gene has CDR1 MNHEY and CDR2 SVGAGI. The CDR3 runs 15 residues. The CDR3 DNA sequence: TGTGCCAGCGGTTACTCATACAGGGGAGGCTATGGCTACACCTTC. It codes for CASGYSYRGGYGYTF.

The CDR3 nucleotides are TGTGCCAGCAGCTTAGTAGGCGGCGAAATGGAGACCCAGTACTTC. This encodes CASSLVGGEMETQYF. The chain carries TRBV11-2 and TRBJ2-5; D is undetermined. Germline CDR1 reads SGHAT; CDR2 reads FQNNGV. The CDR3 has 15 amino acids. Deletions cut 1 base from V and 5 bases from J, with 14 bases between.

Of note for this clonotype: A much more abundant neighbour one base away suggests this may be a read error. CDR3 sequence (DNA): TGTGCCAGCAGTTTATCCGGGACAGGGGGCCAAGGTGACTACACCTTC. This encodes CASSLSGTGGQGDYTF. The chain couples TRBV12-3 or TRBV12-4 to TRBJ1-2; TRBD1 matches at 12 bases. After removal of 2 bases from V and 10 bases from J, the junction contained 11 bases not matched to a gene. The CDR3 extends over 16 amino acids.

In this sample, this clonotype turned up once. J is TRBJ2-7 and V is TRBV11-2; 11 nucleotides line up with TRBD2. Germline lookup yields CDR1 SGHAT and CDR2 FQNNGV. The CDR3 runs 17 residues. The ends lost 3 bases at V and 2 bases at J; junction bases unmatched: 9. The CDR3 DNA reads as TGTGCCAGCAGCTTTACAAACGGGACTAGCGGCGCCTACGAGCAGTACTTC. Its translation is CASSFTNGTSGAYEQYF.

This clonotype has at least ten counts. CDR3 loop: CASSQDPPGLAIHEQYF. CDR3 nucleotides: TGTGCCAGCAGCCAAGATCCACCGGGACTAGCTATCCACGAGCAGTACTTC. The gene calls are TRBV4-2 and TRBJ2-7; 9 bases are a match to TRBD2. V lost 0 bases to trimming and J lost 5 bases; unmatched junction nucleotides: 11. Germline V CDR1 and CDR2: LGHNA, YNFKEQ. The CDR3 covers 17 residues.

Remarks on this clonotype: One end of the junction fails to match germline, which may point to a read error. The chain recombines TRBV5-1 with TRBJ2-7, with a weak D call TRBD1 (5 bases). There are 14 residues in the CDR3. In germline, CDR1 is SGHRS, CDR2 YFSETQ. The CDR3 loop reads CASSLTGNTYEQYF. The CDR3 bases are TGCGCCAGCAGCTTGACAGGCAATACCTACGAGCAGTATTTC.

Points on this clonotype: Given the absence of the conserved phenylalanine or tryptophan at the CDR3 end, a read error is likely. V is TRBV11-2 and J is TRBJ2-7; no clear D gene. The CDR3 covers 12 residues. The V gene's germline CDR1 is SGHAT and CDR2 FQNNGV. The CDR3 region is CASRLDRREQYL. The CDR3 region has the DNA TGTGCCAGCAGATTAGATCGCCGAGAGCAGTACTTA.

Details on this clonotype: A much larger clone lies one base from this, so it may be a read error. The CDR3 spells CASSSQTGGVSRLHF. In DNA, the CDR3 is TGTGCCAGCAGCTCGCAGACAGGGGGAGTCTCACGCCTCCACTTT. The genes are TRBV4-2 and TRBJ1-6; 9 nucleotides line up with TRBD1. Germline CDR1 LGHNA, CDR2 YNFKEQ. The CDR3 runs 15 residues.

A word on this clonotype: A much larger clone differs by one base, so this may be a read error. This chain links TRBV5-4 with TRBJ2-3; D gene uncertain. The CDR3 has 15 amino acids. Germline V gives CDR1 SGHNT, CDR2 YYREEE (reference sequence). The chain's CDR3 is CASSLASTNTDTLYF. CDR3 nucleotides: TGTGCCAGCAGCTTGGCCTCAACGAACACAGATACGCTGTATTTT.

This clonotype was recorded at least ten times. The chain couples TRBV6-5 to TRBJ2-7; 13 positions match TRBD2. The length of the CDR3 is 14 residues. Trimming cost V 0 bases and J 8 bases; bases outside gene matches: 1. CDR1 and CDR2 (germline): MNHEY, SVGAGI. CDR3 DNA: TGTGCCAGCAGTTACTCGGGACTAGCGGGAAAGCAGTACTTC. It is translated as CASSYSGLAGKQYF.

As for this clonotype: Compared with germline, one end of the junction differs, possibly owing to a read error. This sequence joins TRBV28 and TRBJ1-1, with 7 bases lining up with TRBD1. The germline CDR1 and CDR2 sequences are MDHEN and SYDVKM. This CDR3 has 16 amino acids. In DNA form, the CDR3 reads TGTGTCAGCAGGGGGGGGAACAGATGGAGTGACACTGAAGCTTTCTTT. Translated: CVSRGGNRWSDTEAFF.

Regarding this clonotype: The germline gene is not matched at one end of the junction; a read error may be the cause. The chain links TRBV29-1 to TRBJ2-3; 8 bases map to TRBD2. This CDR3 is built from 14 residues. Germline assignment: CDR1 SQVTM and CDR2 ANQGSEA. The CDR3 sequence: CSGLSGSGTDTQYF. The CDR3 nucleotides are TGCAGCGGCCTAAGCGGGAGTGGAACAGATACTCAGTATTTT.

The CDR3 sequence: CASSYPRLAANNEQFF. CDR3 bases: TGTGCCAGCAGTTACCCCCGACTAGCGGCCAACAATGAGCAGTTCTTC. The chain combines TRBV6-2 or TRBV6-3 with TRBJ2-1, with 9 bases identical to TRBD2. The CDR3 is 16 amino acids. V lost 2 bases and J lost 5; bases outside the gene matches: 7. Looked up from germline, CDR1 is MNHEY and CDR2 is SVGEGT.

Ten or more counts support this clonotype. V is TRBV6-6 and J is TRBJ1-5; D gene uncertain. V was cut by 2 bases and J by 0 bases, with 8 bases left in between. CDR1 and CDR2 (germline): MNHNY, SVGAGI (reference sequence). This CDR3 has 15 amino acids. The DNA for the CDR3 is TGTGCCAGCAGTTACGACAAGAATAGCAATCAGCCCCAGCATTTT. Its translation is CASSYDKNSNQPQHF.

V and J are TRBV11-2 and TRBJ1-3, with D uncertain. CDR1 SGHAT and CDR2 FQNNGV come from the germline V gene. CDR3 length: 15 residues. V was clipped by 8 bases and J by 0 bases, with 14 bases between them. The CDR3 protein is CASREQESSGNTIYF. The DNA for the CDR3 is TGTGCCAGCCGCGAACAAGAGAGCTCTGGAAACACCATATATTTT.

Remarks on this clonotype: A read error is possible here, since a much larger clone lies one base away. The chain is built from TRBV6-6 and TRBJ1-1; weak D call: TRBD1 (5 bases). V was shortened by 6 bases and J by 5 bases, with 13 bases between the two germline ends. The germline gives CDR1 MNHNY, CDR2 SVGAGI (reference sequence). This CDR3 contains 13 residues. The DNA for the CDR3 is TGTGCCAGCAGCACAGAGGGGACTACTGAAGCTTTCTTT. Its protein product is CASSTEGTTEAFF.

In the case of this clonotype: An end of the junction does not agree with germline; a read error may underlie this. The chain employs TRBV6-1 and TRBJ1-1; TRBD1 might be the D (5 bases). Germline CDR1 and CDR2: MNHNS and SASEGT. The CDR3 extends over 12 amino acids. The CDR3 DNA reads TGTGCCATCCCAGTTCCGGACACTAAAGCTCTCTTT. Protein: CAIPVPDTKALF.

In regard to this clonotype: It may be a read error: a sequence one base away is much more abundant. This chain links TRBV10-2 with TRBJ2-5, with 14 positions matching TRBD2. The V and J ends lost 0 bases and 5 bases, in that order; junction bases with no gene match: 11. The CDR3 is made up of 19 amino acids. Per the germline V gene, CDR1 is WSHSY and CDR2 is SAAADI. The chain's CDR3 is CASSESTEGTSGRRETQYF. As DNA, the CDR3 is TGCGCCAGCAGTGAGTCGACGGAAGGGACTAGCGGGAGAAGGGAGACCCAGTACTTC.

The rearrangement links TRBV11-2 to TRBJ2-7, with TRBD2 matching 8 bases. CDR1 is SGHAT and CDR2 is FQNNGV in the germline V gene. This CDR3 is built from 16 residues. V lost 5 bases and J lost 1; bases outside the gene matches: 10. The CDR3 protein is CASSVPPGLVSYEQYF. CDR3 DNA sequence: TGTGCCAGCAGCGTCCCCCCGGGACTAGTTTCCTACGAGCAGTACTTC.

V usage is TRBV13 and J usage is TRBJ2-7; 10 nucleotides line up with TRBD1. Germline V gene sequence: CDR1 PRHDT, CDR2 FYEKMQ (reference sequence). V trimming: 6 bases; J trimming: 2 bases; junction bases outside the gene matches: 10. The CDR3 runs to 16 residues. CDR3 sequence: CASRQGTGVRPYEQYF. CDR3 nucleotide sequence: TGTGCCAGCAGACAAGGGACAGGGGTTCGTCCCTACGAGCAGTACTTC.

Comments on this clonotype: A much larger clone sits a single nucleotide away, making a read error possible. The J gene is TRBJ2-3, the V gene TRBV6-2 or TRBV6-3; no definite D call. The CDR3 is made up of 12 amino acids. CDR1 MNHEY and CDR2 SVGEGT come from the germline V gene. The V end was cut by 5 bases, the J end by 8 bases, with 11 bases between. The CDR3 nucleotides are TGTGCCAGCAGTCCGAAATCCCGTACGCAGTATTTT. Its protein is CASSPKSRTQYF.

V usage is TRBV5-5 and J usage is TRBJ2-7, with 9 bases identical to TRBD1. After removal of 0 bases from V and 3 bases from J, the junction contained 7 bases not matched to a gene. The CDR3 totals 16 residues. Germline CDR1 and CDR2: SGHKS and YYEKEE (reference sequence). CDR3 sequence: CASSLGLGQGFYEQYF. The CDR3 bases are TGTGCCAGCAGCTTGGGTTTGGGACAGGGATTCTACGAGCAGTACTTC. Filled out from reference TRBV5-5 and TRBJ2-7, the complete variable domain reads DAGVTQSPTHLIKTRGQQVTLRCSPISGHKSVSWYQQVLGQGPQFIFQYYEKEERGRGNFPDRFSARQFPNYSSELNVNALLLGDSALYLCASSLGLGQGFYEQYFGPGTRLTVT.

About this clonotype: One junction end does not reproduce the germline sequence, and a read error may be involved. The V gene is TRBV12-3 or TRBV12-4, the J gene TRBJ1-5, with D possibly matching TRBD1 (5 bases). The CDR3 length is 15 residues. The CDR3 here is CVSSSGPNSNQPRHF. The CDR3 DNA reads TGTGTCAGCAGTTCGGGACCGAATAGCAATCAGCCCCGGCATTTT.